This T cell receptor (beta chain) was found in a study of blood T cell repertoires in COVID-19. Study at large: The United States, Italy and Spain provided the acute and convalescent COVID-19 samples.

This CDR3 comprises 16 residues. The germline gives CDR1 SGHAT, CDR2 FQNNGV. The ends lost 0 bases at V and 0 bases at J; junction bases unmatched: 2. The protocol was immunoSEQ multiplex PCR, while the TCRdb copy is restricted to in-frame clones and leaves out a portion. This table holds 400,000 to 450,000 clones, approximately 90% found once. Sequences were obtained from PBMCs or T cells enriched from blood (not recorded which). The clonotype was recovered from a man aged 30 to 39 who had recovered from COVID-19. The chain links TRBV11-2 to TRBJ2-1, with 7 bases identical to TRBD2. The CDR3 reads CASSLEWGGSYNEQFF. The CDR3, as DNA: TGTGCCAGCAGCTTAGAGTGGGGGGGCTCCTACAATGAGCAGTTCTTC. The full variable domain, its missing parts supplied by reference TRBV11-2 and TRBJ2-1, is EAGVAQSPRYKIIEKRQSVAFWCNPISGHATLYWYQQILGQGPKLLIQFQNNGVVDDSQLPKDRFSAERLKGVDSTLKIQPAKLEDSAVYLCASSLEWGGSYNEQFFGPGTRLTVL.